This T cell receptor beta chain was identified in a study of T cell changes during pregnancy in multiple sclerosis. The CDR3 sequence is 10 residues long. The germline V gene has CDR1 GTSNPN and CDR2 SVGIG (reference sequence). Produced via immunoSEQ multiplex PCR; TCRdb's table is partial and in-frame only. The sample lists about 39,000 clones; 85% to 95% were seen once. With regard to this clone: A junction end diverges from the germline sequence, so it may reflect a read error.

The rearrangement joins TRBV30 to TRBJ1-4; D gene unclear. The sample consisted of CD4+ T cells from peripheral blood mononuclear cells, taken after pregnancy. This clonotype was obtained from a female donor with multiple sclerosis, enrolled in a pregnancy study. The CDR3 nucleotides are TGTGCCTGCACTAAAGAAAAACTGTTTTTT. Amino acid sequence: CACTKEKLFF. Full variable domain (outside the CDR3, taken from reference TRBV30 and TRBJ1-4): SQTIHQWPATLVQPVGSPLSLECTVEGTSNPNLYWYRQAAGRGLQLLFYSVGIGQISSEVPQNLSASRPQDRQFILSSKKLLLSDSGFYLCACTKEKLFFGSGTQLSVL.